This is a list of T cell receptor beta chains from one sample in a study of blood T cell repertoires in COVID-19. The protocol was immunoSEQ multiplex PCR, while the TCRdb copy is restricted to in-frame clones and leaves out a portion. The table has roughly 260,000 clones, roughly 82% seen once; the top ten hold roughly 4.9%. Sample: peripheral blood. The receptors shown here come from a woman of 80 years or more with active or convalescent COVID-19. Each CDR3 is given with its conserved first and last residue. Each record gives: V gene, J gene, CDR3 protein.

TRBV28	TRBJ1-1	CASSLTEMNTEAFF
TRBV3-1/TRBV3-2	TRBJ2-1	CASSNQGDEQFF
TRBV5-1	TRBJ1-2	CASSPRTGYIGYTF
TRBV30	TRBJ1-1	CAWSPLGGVGVTEAFF
TRBV5-1	TRBJ1-3	CASSTGQLSGNTIYF
TRBV10-2	TRBJ1-6	CASRVTGDSPLHF
TRBV2	TRBJ2-2	CASSASGTANTGELFF
TRBV20-1	TRBJ2-7	CSASYSGTGDEQYF
TRBV2	TRBJ2-3	CASSGRLAGDTTQYF
TRBV7-9	TRBJ2-1	CASSLRTSGTSGRNNEQFF
TRBV27	TRBJ2-1	CASSFGLGVSEQFF
TRBV24-1	TRBJ2-3	CATRAPGASGSIGTDTQYF
TRBV5-1	TRBJ2-3	CASSLTGADDTQYF
TRBV5-1	TRBJ2-1	CASSLEWGAEQFF
TRBV30	TRBJ1-4	CAWSQTGRNEKLFF
TRBV28	TRBJ2-7	CASSFSGIYEQYF
TRBV10-3	TRBJ1-6	CAIRLMSDSPLHF
TRBV7-9	TRBJ1-1	CASSQILRKSTEAFF
TRBV19	TRBJ1-4	CASRSLDRGPKKLFF
TRBV6-2/TRBV6-3	TRBJ1-3	CASSYSSTDASGNTIYF
TRBV28	TRBJ1-2	CASSLLSPDSNYGYTF
TRBV5-8	TRBJ2-7	CASSAGLGSGKISYEQYF
TRBV28	TRBJ2-7	CASSLLQEGSYEQYF
TRBV25-1	TRBJ2-3	CASSESKWSPDTQYF
TRBV7-2	TRBJ1-4	CASSPGGGGGNEKLFF
TRBV6-6	TRBJ2-5	CASSYNGGAVETQYF
TRBV5-1	TRBJ1-1	CASSLGLFGAAGGPYMNTEAFF
TRBV7-9	TRBJ2-3	CASGTVTDTQYF
TRBV29-1	TRBJ2-1	CSVESGTGLGEQFF
TRBV6-5	TRBJ2-1	CASSSTSGIIYNEQFF
TRBV24-1	TRBJ2-5	CATRSSAGGTQYF
TRBV10-3	TRBJ2-1	CAITRQGSGDNEQFF
TRBV7-9	TRBJ2-7	CATSTGEYYEQYF
TRBV27	TRBJ1-3	CASSLTGGGNTIYF
TRBV2	TRBJ2-3	CASSERGLAGVDTQYF
TRBV6-5	TRBJ2-7	CASSLNPTRTYEQYF
TRBV6-4	TRBJ2-3	CASSGTGGPDTQYF
TRBV5-6	TRBJ1-1	CASSQGQGRADTEAFF
TRBV11-2	TRBJ2-7	CASSLDRLREGSRRYF
TRBV4-2	TRBJ2-7	CASRVNSGVGSEQYF
TRBV9	TRBJ2-7	CASGSAGGWEQYF
TRBV5-4	TRBJ1-3	CASSLDPGSGNTIYF
TRBV18	TRBJ2-5	CASSPLFPSGSGYQETQYF
TRBV5-1	TRBJ1-2	CASRRDTGPNYGYTF
TRBV7-9	TRBJ2-3	CASSTSGTGGSDTQYF
TRBV29-1	TRBJ2-1	CSVVFYNEQFF
TRBV7-2	TRBJ1-1	CASSWGQSTNTEAFF
TRBV5-1	TRBJ1-2	CASSLAQGTYGYTF